These 17 T cell receptor beta chains were all obtained from the same sample, sequenced in a study of control samples from healthy donors and cancer patients. Clones were read by immunoSEQ multiplex PCR, and TCRdb kept only the in-frame ones, dropping some. The top ten hold approximately 1.7% of the sample, which has 100,000 to 150,000 clones, roughly 91% seen once. The sample taken for sequencing was PBMCs. These TCRs come from a man aged 45-65 years with head and neck cancer.

The rearrangement uses TRBV9 and TRBJ1-1; 8 bases are a match to TRBD1. The CDR3 length is 14 residues. Germline CDR1 and CDR2: SGDLS and YYNGEE. V shed 0 bases, J shed 6 bases, and the junction held 4 bases outside the gene matches. CDR3 in DNA: TGTGCCAGCAGCGTAGAGTGGACAGGGTCTGAAGCTTTCTTT. It translates to CASSVEWTGSEAFF.

The chain couples TRBV2 to TRBJ1-5, with D perhaps matching TRBD1 (5 bases). V dropped 5 bases and J dropped 0 bases, with 11 bases sitting between them. Germline assignment: CDR1 SNHLY and CDR2 FYNNEI. This CDR3 comprises 15 residues. CDR3 coding DNA: TGTGCCAGCAGTCGACAGAAACATAGCAATCAGCCCCAGCATTTT. Translated, it gives CASSRQKHSNQPQHF. Variable domain in full (rest from reference TRBV2 and TRBJ1-5): EPEVTQTPSHQVTQMGQEVILRCVPISNHLYFYWYRQILGQKVEFLVSFYNNEISEKSEIFDDQFSVERPDGSNFTLKIRSTKLEDSAMYFCASSRQKHSNQPQHFGDGTRLSIL.

This chain connects TRBV9 to TRBJ2-3; D ambiguous. From germline, CDR1 is SGDLS and CDR2 YYNGEE. V was pared by 3 bases and J by 5 bases, with 13 bases between. The CDR3 is made up of 14 amino acids. In DNA, the CDR3 is TGTGCCAGCAGCGGACCTACCCCCCTAGATACGCAGTATTTT. Translated, it gives CASSGPTPLDTQYF.

The chain combines TRBV6-5 with TRBJ1-5; the D gene is possibly TRBD1 (5 bases). CDR1 and CDR2 (germline): MNHEY, SVGAGI. This CDR3 is 14 amino acids long. Trimming removed 6 bases from V and 1 base from J, with 10 bases in between. The CDR3 loop reads CASRPDSSNQPQHF. In DNA form, the CDR3 reads TGTGCCAGCAGACCCGACAGCAGCAATCAGCCCCAGCATTTT.

V and J are TRBV5-5 and TRBJ1-2; D is unresolved. Germline CDR1 SGHKS, CDR2 YYEKEE (reference sequence). V lost 4 bases to trimming and J lost 2 bases, with 9 bases between them. The CDR3 is made up of 13 amino acids. The CDR3 DNA sequence: TGTGCCAGCAGCCCGGACGGGAACTATGGCTACACCTTC. It specifies CASSPDGNYGYTF.

The gene calls are TRBV6-5 and TRBJ2-7; a weak D match, TRBD1 (5 bases). The CDR3 runs to 14 residues. V was trimmed by 6 bases and J by 2 bases, leaving 14 bases between them. Germline CDR1 reads MNHEY; CDR2 reads SVGAGI. CDR3 coding DNA: TGTGCCAGCAGGAGATTCAGGGAAACCTACGAGCAGTACTTC. It yields the protein CASRRFRETYEQYF.

The chain has TRBV6-5 and TRBJ2-7, with 8 bases fitting TRBD2. The CDR3 has 16 amino acids. Per the germline V gene, CDR1 is MNHEY and CDR2 is SVGAGI. Trimming at V came to 0 bases and at J to 4 bases, leaving 8 bases not matched to a gene. CDR3 DNA: TGTGCCAGCAGTTACTCGAGGGGCGGGGGGACTTACGAGCAGTACTTC. Protein sequence: CASSYSRGGGTYEQYF.

The rearrangement links TRBV2 to TRBJ2-7, with D perhaps matching TRBD2 (5 bases). The germline V gene has CDR1 SNHLY and CDR2 FYNNEI. The V and J ends lost 9 bases and 3 bases respectively, with 21 bases between them. This CDR3 has 15 residues. This CDR3 reads CASTREGGYYYEQYF. The CDR3 DNA reads TGTGCCAGTACTAGGGAAGGTGGATACTACTACGAGCAGTACTTC.

This clone was seen only a few times. The chain couples TRBV9 to TRBJ1-1; D gene ambiguous. The V gene lost 0 bases and the J gene lost 7 bases, with 7 bases spanning the gap. The CDR3 covers 12 residues. Germline CDR1 reads SGDLS; CDR2 reads YYNGEE. In DNA form, the CDR3 reads TGTGCCAGCAGCGTAGGGACGGGTGAAGCTTTCTTT. Amino acids: CASSVGTGEAFF.

This rearrangement joins TRBV30 to TRBJ1-2; D ambiguous. V was cut by 6 bases and J by 6 bases, with 11 bases left in between. This CDR3 is 11 amino acids long. Germline V gives CDR1 GTSNPN, CDR2 SVGIG (reference sequence). The CDR3 sequence: CACSPRDGYTF. The CDR3 bases are TGTGCCTGCTCGCCAAGGGATGGCTACACCTTC.

The chain employs TRBV4-2 and TRBJ2-3; 11 bases agree with TRBD2. Germline-derived CDR1 and CDR2 are LGHNA and YNFKEQ. V was clipped by 0 bases and J by 3 bases; unmatched bases: 11. The CDR3 spans 19 residues. The DNA for the CDR3 is TGTGCCAGCAGCCAAGACGTCATTAGCGGGGGGGCAGGAACAGATACGCAGTATTTT. This codes for CASSQDVISGGAGTDTQYF.

The chain recombines TRBV3-1 (or the pseudogene TRBV3-2) with TRBJ2-6, with TRBD2 matching 15 bases. The V gene end was trimmed by 3 bases and the J gene end by 0 bases; junction bases not matched to a gene: 6. This CDR3 has 20 amino acids. Germline CDR1 reads LGHDT; CDR2 reads YNNKEL (reference sequence). The CDR3 DNA follows: TGTGCCAGCAGCCACGCCGGACTAGCGGGGGGGCACTCTGGGGCCAACGTCCTGACTTTC. Translated: CASSHAGLAGGHSGANVLTF.

This rearrangement joins TRBV14 to TRBJ1-5; D ambiguous. V was pared by 0 bases and J by 6 bases, with 6 bases between. Germline CDR1 and CDR2: SGHDN and FVKESK. This CDR3 has 13 amino acids. In DNA, the CDR3 is TGTGCCAGCAGCCAAGAATGGGGTCAGCCCCAGCATTTT. This gives the protein CASSQEWGQPQHF. The full variable domain, with the rest looked up from reference TRBV14 and TRBJ1-5, is EAGVTQFPSHSVIEKGQTVTLRCDPISGHDNLYWYRRVMGKEIKFLLHFVKESKQDESGMPNNRFLAERTGGTYSTLKVQPAELEDSGVYFCASSQEWGQPQHFGDGTRLSIL.

The chain is built from TRBV6-4 and TRBJ1-1; D is undetermined. Germline-derived CDR1 and CDR2 are MRHNA and SNTAGT. The CDR3 sequence is 12 residues long. V lost 6 bases, J lost 1 base, and 6 bases lay in between. The CDR3 spells CASRPRNTEAFF. CDR3 DNA: TGTGCCAGCAGACCAAGGAACACTGAAGCTTTCTTT.

The J gene is TRBJ2-7, the V gene TRBV6-6; 8 bases match TRBD2. The CDR3 runs to 16 residues. Trimming at V came to 4 bases and at J to 3 bases, leaving 11 bases not matched to a gene. Germline-derived CDR1 and CDR2 are MNHNY and SVGAGI (reference sequence). As DNA, the CDR3 is TGTGCCAGCAGTTCCCACACCAGCGGGGGAGTCTACGAGCAGTACTTC. The encoded protein is CASSSHTSGGVYEQYF.

This chain connects TRBV4-1 to TRBJ2-7, with TRBD2 matching over 7 bases. CDR1 and CDR2 from the germline V gene are MGHRA and YSYEKL. This CDR3 has 15 amino acids. The V gene end was trimmed by 3 bases and the J gene end by 1 base; junction bases not matched to a gene: 6. CDR3 region: CASSHPPGGSYEQYF. The CDR3 DNA follows: TGCGCCAGCAGCCATCCCCCGGGGGGATCCTACGAGCAGTACTTC.

The chain has TRBV27 and TRBJ2-5, with D hard to call. The length of the CDR3 is 12 residues. Germline-derived CDR1 and CDR2 are MNHEY and SMNVEV (reference sequence). V was shortened by 5 bases and J by 3 bases, with 7 bases between the two germline ends. The CDR3 DNA is TGTGCCAGCAGTCACGACAAAGAGACCCAGTACTTC. It codes for CASSHDKETQYF.